These T cell receptor beta chains were read from a single sample in a study of blood T cell repertoires in COVID-19. Generated by immunoSEQ multiplex PCR, the TCRdb table keeps only in-frame clones and is missing some. This repertoire shows some 200,000 clones, 65% to 90% found once; its top ten account for 2.4%. Sequencing used peripheral blood. The receptors shown here come from a woman in her 70s with COVID-19, enrolled during active disease. Both conserved end residues are part of each CDR3. A D gene is named only where the DNA matches it firmly. Clone size is stated in some rows and not others, as once, few, many or a class when expanded.

d_call: TRBD1; v_call: TRBV11-3; j_call: TRBJ1-1; clone_size: NA; cdr3_nt: TGTGCCAGCAGCTTAGGAAGGACAGGGGAAGCTTTCTTT; cdr3_aa: CASSLGRTGEAFF
d_call: TRBD2; v_call: TRBV6-4; j_call: TRBJ2-2; clone_size: NA; cdr3_nt: TGTGCCAGCAGTGCCCTAGCGGGAGCGAACACCGGGGAGCTGTTTTTT; cdr3_aa: CASSALAGANTGELFF
d_call: TRBD1; v_call: TRBV9; j_call: TRBJ2-2; clone_size: NA; cdr3_nt: TGTGCCAGCAGCGTAGGGGACAGCAACACCGGGGAGCTGTTTTTT; cdr3_aa: CASSVGDSNTGELFF
d_call: TRBD1; v_call: TRBV10-3; j_call: TRBJ2-7; clone_size: NA; cdr3_nt: TGTGCCATCAGTGATGGTCAGGGGGTTTACGAGCAGTACTTC; cdr3_aa: CAISDGQGVYEQYF
d_call: NA; v_call: TRBV7-6; j_call: TRBJ2-1; clone_size: once; cdr3_nt: TGTGCCAGCAGCTTAGCGGTAACAGGCAATGAGCAGTTCTTC; cdr3_aa: CASSLAVTGNEQFF
d_call: NA; v_call: TRBV5-5; j_call: TRBJ1-2; clone_size: NA; cdr3_nt: TGTGCCAGCAGCTTTAGGGGGTCTGCCTACTATGGCTACACCTTC; cdr3_aa: CASSFRGSAYYGYTF
d_call: TRBD1; v_call: TRBV6-5; j_call: TRBJ1-1; clone_size: NA; cdr3_nt: TGTGCCAGCAGGCCCGGGACAGGGATGAACACTGAAGCTTTCTTT; cdr3_aa: CASRPGTGMNTEAFF
d_call: TRBD1; v_call: TRBV19; j_call: TRBJ1-4; clone_size: NA; cdr3_nt: TGTGCCAGTAGTCCAACAGGGGGCACTGGTGAAAAACTGTTTTTT; cdr3_aa: CASSPTGGTGEKLFF
d_call: NA; v_call: TRBV21-1; j_call: TRBJ1-2; clone_size: NA; cdr3_nt: TGTGCCAGCAGCATCAAGAGATATGGCTACACCTTC; cdr3_aa: CASSIKRYGYTF
d_call: TRBD1; v_call: TRBV4-1; j_call: TRBJ1-2; clone_size: NA; cdr3_nt: TGCGCCAGCAGCCAAGAGACCGGGACAGGCTATGGCTACACCTTC; cdr3_aa: CASSQETGTGYGYTF
d_call: TRBD2; v_call: TRBV7-3; j_call: TRBJ2-1; clone_size: NA; cdr3_nt: TGTGCCAGCAGCCCGCACCCCCCCTCTCTAGCGGGAGTAAAGAATGAGCAGTTCTTC; cdr3_aa: CASSPHPPSLAGVKNEQFF
d_call: TRBD1; v_call: TRBV29-1; j_call: TRBJ1-1; clone_size: NA; cdr3_nt: TGCAGCCCCTGGGACAGGGGGATTTTGGGCACTGAAGCTTTCTTT; cdr3_aa: CSPWDRGILGTEAFF
d_call: NA; v_call: TRBV9; j_call: TRBJ1-1; clone_size: NA; cdr3_nt: TGTGCCAGCAGCGTATTAGGGAGGGGGGGCACTGAAGCTTTCTTT; cdr3_aa: CASSVLGRGGTEAFF
d_call: TRBD1; v_call: TRBV15; j_call: TRBJ2-5; clone_size: NA; cdr3_nt: TGTGCCACCAGCAGAGATTTAGGGACAGGGGGCCTGTACCAAGAGACCCAGTACTTC; cdr3_aa: CATSRDLGTGGLYQETQYF
d_call: TRBD1; v_call: TRBV6-2/TRBV6-3; j_call: TRBJ1-2; clone_size: NA; cdr3_nt: TGTGCCAGCAGTTACTCGGCAGGGGGCATCTATGGCTACACCTTC; cdr3_aa: CASSYSAGGIYGYTF
d_call: TRBD1; v_call: TRBV6-1; j_call: TRBJ1-1; clone_size: NA; cdr3_nt: TGTGCCAGCAGTGAAAGGGACAGGGGGCAAGGTGAAGCTTTCTTT; cdr3_aa: CASSERDRGQGEAFF
d_call: TRBD2; v_call: TRBV7-2; j_call: TRBJ2-7; clone_size: NA; cdr3_nt: TGTGCCAGCAGCTTAGCAGGCGGGAGTAAGGGCTACGAGCAGTACTTC; cdr3_aa: CASSLAGGSKGYEQYF
d_call: TRBD1; v_call: TRBV5-1; j_call: TRBJ2-1; clone_size: few; cdr3_nt: TGCGCCAGCAGCTTGAGCACAGGGGGATCCTATGAGCAGTTCTTC; cdr3_aa: CASSLSTGGSYEQFF
d_call: NA; v_call: TRBV18; j_call: TRBJ2-2; clone_size: once; cdr3_nt: TGTGCCAGCTCGACCAGGGAGGAGCGTTCCGGGGAGCTGTTTTTT; cdr3_aa: CASSTREERSGELFF
d_call: TRBD2; v_call: TRBV5-6; j_call: TRBJ2-5; clone_size: NA; cdr3_nt: TGTGCCAGCAGCTTGGGACTAGCGGGAGTAGAGACCCAGTACTTC; cdr3_aa: CASSLGLAGVETQYF
d_call: TRBD2; v_call: TRBV3-1/TRBV3-2; j_call: TRBJ2-1; clone_size: NA; cdr3_nt: TGTGCCAGCAGCCAAGATCGATCGCGGGAGGGCCGAGTGGAGCAGTTCTTC; cdr3_aa: CASSQDRSREGRVEQFF
d_call: NA; v_call: TRBV6-6; j_call: TRBJ2-3; clone_size: NA; cdr3_nt: TGTGCCAGCAGTTACGGCGTCAGGCATCTCACAGATACGCAGTATTTT; cdr3_aa: CASSYGVRHLTDTQYF
d_call: NA; v_call: TRBV6-5; j_call: TRBJ1-1; clone_size: NA; cdr3_nt: TGTGCCAGCACCGAGCAGGGCCAGACTGAAGCTTTCTTT; cdr3_aa: CASTEQGQTEAFF
d_call: TRBD2; v_call: TRBV30; j_call: TRBJ2-3; clone_size: NA; cdr3_nt: TGTGCCTGGAGTGATCCAAAAACGGGACTAGCGGACAACACAGATACGCAGTATTTT; cdr3_aa: CAWSDPKTGLADNTDTQYF
d_call: NA; v_call: TRBV11-3; j_call: TRBJ2-1; clone_size: NA; cdr3_nt: TGTGCCAGCAGCTTAGACCCGGGGAGCCGTGAGCAGTTCTTC; cdr3_aa: CASSLDPGSREQFF
d_call: TRBD1; v_call: TRBV9; j_call: TRBJ2-7; clone_size: NA; cdr3_nt: TGTGCCAGCAGCCCCGGGACAGGAGGTTGGGAGCAGTACTTC; cdr3_aa: CASSPGTGGWEQYF
d_call: NA; v_call: TRBV24-1; j_call: TRBJ1-1; clone_size: NA; cdr3_nt: TGTGCCACCAGTTTCAGGGATACGGACACTGAAGCTTTCTTT; cdr3_aa: CATSFRDTDTEAFF
d_call: TRBD2; v_call: TRBV12-5; j_call: TRBJ2-7; clone_size: once; cdr3_nt: TGTGCTAGTGGTAAGGCAACGTGGACTAGCGGGAGGTCAGCAGGCTACGAGCAGTACTTC; cdr3_aa: CASGKATWTSGRSAGYEQYF
d_call: NA; v_call: TRBV6-5; j_call: TRBJ2-3; clone_size: once; cdr3_nt: TGTGCCAGCAGTTTAGGACAACTAGCAACCACAGATACGCAGTATTTT; cdr3_aa: CASSLGQLATTDTQYF
d_call: NA; v_call: TRBV10-3; j_call: TRBJ2-5; clone_size: once; cdr3_nt: TGTGCCATCAGTGAGTCGCGGGGCCCCATCCAAGAGACCCAGTACTTC; cdr3_aa: CAISESRGPIQETQYF
d_call: NA; v_call: TRBV18; j_call: TRBJ1-2; clone_size: NA; cdr3_nt: TGTGCCAGCTCAGTTGAGAGACAGGATTACGGCTACACCTTC; cdr3_aa: CASSVERQDYGYTF
d_call: NA; v_call: TRBV21-1; j_call: TRBJ1-5; clone_size: NA; cdr3_nt: TGTGCCAGCAGCGATGGGGGGCGGGACAGGGGAAGGAATCAGCCCCAGCATTTT; cdr3_aa: CASSDGGRDRGRNQPQHF
d_call: NA; v_call: TRBV7-8; j_call: TRBJ1-6; clone_size: NA; cdr3_nt: TGTGCCAGCAGCTTATTTCGGCTTGGGAGGGGGTATAATTCACCCCTCCACTTT; cdr3_aa: CASSLFRLGRGYNSPLHF
d_call: NA; v_call: TRBV7-2; j_call: TRBJ1-6; clone_size: NA; cdr3_nt: TGTGCCAGCAGCTTCGGGATTAACGGGAATTCACCCCTCCACTTT; cdr3_aa: CASSFGINGNSPLHF
d_call: NA; v_call: TRBV6-2/TRBV6-3; j_call: TRBJ1-1; clone_size: once; cdr3_nt: TGTGCCAGCAGTTTCGGTTTTGAAGCTTTCTTT; cdr3_aa: CASSFGFEAFF
d_call: NA; v_call: TRBV6-5; j_call: TRBJ2-2; clone_size: NA; cdr3_nt: TGTGCCAGCAGCGCCGGGATTTACACCGGGGAGCTGTTTTTT; cdr3_aa: CASSAGIYTGELFF
d_call: NA; v_call: TRBV20-1; j_call: TRBJ2-7; clone_size: NA; cdr3_nt: TGCAGTGCTTTCGTCGAGCAGTACTTC; cdr3_aa: CSAFVEQYF
d_call: NA; v_call: TRBV30; j_call: TRBJ1-2; clone_size: NA; cdr3_nt: TGTGCCTGGAGTTATGGGGGGGTAGGCTATGGCTACACCTTC; cdr3_aa: CAWSYGGVGYGYTF
d_call: TRBD2; v_call: TRBV7-2; j_call: TRBJ2-2; clone_size: NA; cdr3_nt: TGTGCCAGCCCTCGTTCTAGCGGGGGGGCCGTCACCGGGGAGCTGTTTTTT; cdr3_aa: CASPRSSGGAVTGELFF
d_call: TRBD2; v_call: TRBV19; j_call: TRBJ2-1; clone_size: NA; cdr3_nt: TGTGCCAGTAGTATATTAGGCGGGGGGTACAATGAGCAGTTCTTC; cdr3_aa: CASSILGGGYNEQFF
d_call: NA; v_call: TRBV5-8; j_call: TRBJ1-1; clone_size: once; cdr3_nt: TGTGCCAGCAGCTTGGGCCGGGGGTTTGAAGCTTTCTTT; cdr3_aa: CASSLGRGFEAFF
d_call: NA; v_call: TRBV15; j_call: TRBJ2-1; clone_size: NA; cdr3_nt: TGTGCCACCAGCAGAGATCTAATTGGGCCACAATACAATGAGCAGTTCTTC; cdr3_aa: CATSRDLIGPQYNEQFF
d_call: TRBD1; v_call: TRBV3-1/TRBV3-2; j_call: TRBJ1-6; clone_size: NA; cdr3_nt: TGTGCCAGCAGCGGACGGGGACAGAATAATTCACCCCTCCACTTT; cdr3_aa: CASSGRGQNNSPLHF
d_call: TRBD2; v_call: TRBV7-2; j_call: TRBJ2-7; clone_size: NA; cdr3_nt: TGTGCCAGCAGCCAAGGGGGACTAGCGGACTACGAGCAGTACTTC; cdr3_aa: CASSQGGLADYEQYF
d_call: NA; v_call: TRBV2; j_call: TRBJ1-2; clone_size: few; cdr3_nt: TGTGCCAGCAGTGAATGGCAGACAGACTATGGCTACACCTTC; cdr3_aa: CASSEWQTDYGYTF
d_call: TRBD2; v_call: TRBV19; j_call: TRBJ2-7; clone_size: few; cdr3_nt: TGTGCCAGTAGTATAGAAGCGGGAACTTACGAGCAGTACTTC; cdr3_aa: CASSIEAGTYEQYF
d_call: TRBD2; v_call: TRBV19; j_call: TRBJ2-7; clone_size: once; cdr3_nt: TGTGCCAGTAGTAAAGTGGTGCGGGCTAGCGGGACGACCGGGGAGCAGTACTTC; cdr3_aa: CASSKVVRASGTTGEQYF
d_call: TRBD2; v_call: TRBV12-5; j_call: TRBJ2-3; clone_size: once; cdr3_nt: TGTGCTAGTGGACCAAGCGGGGGAAGCACAGATACGCAGTATTTT; cdr3_aa: CASGPSGGSTDTQYF
d_call: TRBD1; v_call: TRBV3-1/TRBV3-2; j_call: TRBJ2-7; clone_size: NA; cdr3_nt: TGTGCCAGCAGCCAAGACTCAGCGACAGGGGCAAGCTCCTACGAGCAGTACTTC; cdr3_aa: CASSQDSATGASSYEQYF
d_call: NA; v_call: TRBV20-1; j_call: TRBJ1-2; clone_size: NA; cdr3_nt: TGCAGTGCTATCGGGAACTATGGCTACACCTTC; cdr3_aa: CSAIGNYGYTF
d_call: NA; v_call: TRBV7-3; j_call: TRBJ1-1; clone_size: NA; cdr3_nt: TGTGCCAGCAGTCCCCAAATTGGGCTGAACACTGAAGCTTTCTTT; cdr3_aa: CASSPQIGLNTEAFF
d_call: NA; v_call: TRBV19; j_call: TRBJ1-2; clone_size: few; cdr3_nt: TGTGCCAGTAAGGCAGGGCGAACATCGCCTAACTATGGCTACACCTTC; cdr3_aa: CASKAGRTSPNYGYTF
d_call: NA; v_call: TRBV3-1/TRBV3-2; j_call: TRBJ1-4; clone_size: NA; cdr3_nt: TGTGCCAGCAGCCAAGAGGGGGGTCCTACGTTTGAAAAACTGTTTTTT; cdr3_aa: CASSQEGGPTFEKLFF
d_call: NA; v_call: TRBV7-3; j_call: TRBJ2-3; clone_size: few; cdr3_nt: TGTGCCAGCAGCTTATCTAGCGCCGCCCCCACAGATACGCAGTATTTT; cdr3_aa: CASSLSSAAPTDTQYF